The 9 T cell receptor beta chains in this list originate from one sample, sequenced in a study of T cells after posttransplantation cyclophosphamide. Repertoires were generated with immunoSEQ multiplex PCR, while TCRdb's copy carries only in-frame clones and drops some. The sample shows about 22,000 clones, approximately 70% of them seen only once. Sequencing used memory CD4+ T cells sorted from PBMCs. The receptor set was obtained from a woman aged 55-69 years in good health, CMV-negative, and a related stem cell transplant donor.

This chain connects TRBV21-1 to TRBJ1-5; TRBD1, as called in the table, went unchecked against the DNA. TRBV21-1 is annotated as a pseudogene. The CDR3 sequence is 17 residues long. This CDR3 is CASSQLPGQGLFQPQHF. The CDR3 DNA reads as TGTGCCAGCAGCCAATTACCGGGACAGGGGTTATTTCAGCCCCAGCATTTT.

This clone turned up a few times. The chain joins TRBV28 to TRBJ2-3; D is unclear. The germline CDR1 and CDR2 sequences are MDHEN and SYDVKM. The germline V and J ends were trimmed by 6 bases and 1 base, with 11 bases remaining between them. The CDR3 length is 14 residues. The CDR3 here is CASSHTTGTDTQYF. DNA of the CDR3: TGTGCCAGCAGCCATACAACAGGCACAGATACGCAGTATTTT.

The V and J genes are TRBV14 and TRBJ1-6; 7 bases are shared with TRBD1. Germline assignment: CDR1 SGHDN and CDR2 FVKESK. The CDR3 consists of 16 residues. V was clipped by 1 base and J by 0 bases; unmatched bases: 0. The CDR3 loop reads CASSQGDSSYNSPLHF. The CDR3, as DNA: TGTGCCAGCAGCCAAGGGGACAGCTCCTATAATTCACCCCTCCACTTT.

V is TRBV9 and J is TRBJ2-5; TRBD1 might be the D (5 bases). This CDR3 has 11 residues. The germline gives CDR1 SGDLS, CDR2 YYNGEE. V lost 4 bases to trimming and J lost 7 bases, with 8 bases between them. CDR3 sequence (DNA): TGTGCCAGCAGCACAAGGGGGACCCAGTACTTC. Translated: CASSTRGTQYF.

In DNA, the CDR3 is TGCGCCAGCAGCCAGGTAGCGGGAGGAAGTAATGAGCAGTTCTTC. This gives the protein CASSQVAGGSNEQFF. The chain links TRBV5-1 to TRBJ2-1; 10 bases fit TRBD2. Per the germline V gene, CDR1 is SGHRS and CDR2 is YFSETQ. The CDR3 runs 15 residues. The V segment lost 4 bases and the J segment 7 bases; nucleotides outside the gene matches: 8.

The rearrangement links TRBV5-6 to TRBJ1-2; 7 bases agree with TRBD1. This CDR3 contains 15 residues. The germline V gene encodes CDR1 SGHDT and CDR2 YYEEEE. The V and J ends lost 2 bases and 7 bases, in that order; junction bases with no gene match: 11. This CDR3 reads CASSLVDREVVGYTF. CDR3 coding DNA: TGTGCCAGCAGCTTAGTCGACAGGGAGGTTGTTGGCTACACCTTC.

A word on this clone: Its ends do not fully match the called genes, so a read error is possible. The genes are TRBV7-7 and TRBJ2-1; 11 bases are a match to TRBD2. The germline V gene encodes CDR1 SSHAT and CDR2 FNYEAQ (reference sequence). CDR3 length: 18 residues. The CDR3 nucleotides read TGTGCTAGCAGCTTACGGCCTAGCGGGGGGCTCTCCTACAATGAGCAGTTCTTC. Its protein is CASSLRPSGGLSYNEQFF.

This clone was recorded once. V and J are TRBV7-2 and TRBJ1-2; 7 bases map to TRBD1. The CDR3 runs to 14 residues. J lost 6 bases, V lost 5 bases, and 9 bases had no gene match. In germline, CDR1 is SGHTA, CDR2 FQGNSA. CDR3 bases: TGTGCCAGCAGCCAATCCAGGGGGGTGAATGGCTACACCTTC. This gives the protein CASSQSRGVNGYTF. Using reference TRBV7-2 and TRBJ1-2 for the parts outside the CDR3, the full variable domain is GAGVSQSPSNKVTEKGKDVELRCDPISGHTALYWYRQSLGQGLEFLIYFQGNSAPDKSGLPSDRFSAERTGGSVSTLTIQRTQQEDSAVYLCASSQSRGVNGYTFGSGTRLTVV.

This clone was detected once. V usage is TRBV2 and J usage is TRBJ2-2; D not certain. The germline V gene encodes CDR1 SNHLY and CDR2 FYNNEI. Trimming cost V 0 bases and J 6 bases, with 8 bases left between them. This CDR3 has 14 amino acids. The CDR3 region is CASSEAGLAGELFF. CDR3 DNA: TGTGCCAGCAGTGAAGCTGGTTTAGCCGGGGAGCTGTTTTTT.